A single sample is the source of the 30 T cell receptor beta chains below, sequenced in a study of shared clonotypes between healthy human individuals. Generated by immunoSEQ multiplex PCR, the TCRdb table keeps only in-frame clones and is missing some. The table lists under 350,000 clones, around 86% of them singletons. Source material: memory CD8+ T cells sorted from blood. The subset is: CD45RO+ cells pooled with CCR7-negative TemRA cells. The receptors were gathered from a man between 18 and 35 years old in good health.

V and J are TRBV6-5 and TRBJ1-2; D unclear. The V gene lost 0 bases and the J gene lost 5 bases, with 13 bases spanning the gap. The CDR3 extends over 15 amino acids. Looked up from germline, CDR1 is MNHEY and CDR2 is SVGAGI. DNA of the CDR3: TGTGCCAGCAGTTACTCGAGAGCCCCTGGATATGGCTACACCTTC. Its protein product is CASSYSRAPGYGYTF.

This chain connects TRBV6-6 to TRBJ2-7; 10 bases match TRBD1. The CDR3 loop spans 14 amino acids. The junction had 7 bases not matched to a gene; V was cut back by 7 bases and J by 4 bases. Germline assignment: CDR1 MNHNY and CDR2 SVGAGI (reference sequence). The CDR3 region is CASTRWTGGYEQYF. The CDR3 bases are TGTGCCAGCACCAGGTGGACAGGGGGTTACGAGCAGTACTTC.

This rearrangement joins TRBV7-9 to TRBJ1-3; D unclear. The germline V gene has CDR1 SEHNR and CDR2 FQNEAQ (reference sequence). This CDR3 is 15 amino acids long. Trimming removed 3 bases from V and 0 bases from J, with 9 bases in between. CDR3 in amino acids: CASSFGLLSGNTIYF. Here the CDR3 DNA reads TGTGCCAGCAGCTTCGGACTCCTCTCTGGAAACACCATATATTTT.

V gene TRBV19 combines with J gene TRBJ2-7, with 8 nucleotides matching TRBD1. Germline assignment: CDR1 LNHDA and CDR2 SQIVND (reference sequence). CDR3 length: 13 residues. V shed 3 bases and J 5 bases; nucleotides not matched to a gene: 3. For the CDR3, the DNA is TGTGCCAGTAGTATTGACAGGGGCAACGAGCAGTACTTC. Amino acids: CASSIDRGNEQYF. Variable domain in full (rest from reference TRBV19 and TRBJ2-7): DGGITQSPKYLFRKEGQNVTLSCEQNLNHDAMYWYRQDPGQGLRLIYYSQIVNDFQKGDIAEGYSVSREKKESFPLTVTSAQKNPTAFYLCASSIDRGNEQYFGPGTRLTVT.

This rearrangement joins TRBV4-1 to TRBJ1-4; tentatively, D is TRBD1 (5 bases). This CDR3 is 16 amino acids long. The V and J ends lost 3 bases and 4 bases respectively, with 15 bases between them. Looked up from germline, CDR1 is MGHRA and CDR2 is YSYEKL. The CDR3 DNA reads TGCGCCAGCAGCCAGGCCGCAGGGCAAGTTAATGAAAAACTGTTTTTT. The encoded protein is CASSQAAGQVNEKLFF.

The chain employs TRBV5-6 and TRBJ2-7, with D tentatively TRBD1 (6 bases). The germline CDR1 and CDR2 sequences are SGHDT and YYEEEE. The CDR3 contains 15 residues. V was pared by 5 bases and J by 1 base, with 16 bases between. As DNA, the CDR3 is TGTGCCAGCAGAGATCGTCCGACAGGATCCTACGAGCAGTACTTC. Its translation: CASRDRPTGSYEQYF.

The rearrangement links TRBV7-2 to TRBJ2-1, with a weak D call TRBD2 (5 bases). Trimming shortened V by 7 bases and J by 6 bases, and 19 bases separated the two germline ends. The CDR3 is 15 residues long. Germline values: CDR1 SGHTA, CDR2 FQGNSA. Here the CDR3 DNA reads TGTGCCAGCACCCCCGGACTTTACCTCGGCAATGAGCAGTTCTTC. Its protein product is CASTPGLYLGNEQFF.

This chain links TRBV11-2 with TRBJ2-3; 7 nucleotides agree with TRBD2. The CDR3 extends over 16 amino acids. Trimming took 1 base from V and 1 from J; bases not matched to a gene: 5. Germline V gives CDR1 SGHAT, CDR2 FQNNGV. This CDR3 is CASSLGPGGGTDTQYF. The CDR3 DNA reads as TGTGCCAGCAGCTTAGGACCGGGAGGCGGCACAGATACGCAGTATTTT. The full variable domain, rest sourced from reference TRBV11-2 and TRBJ2-3, is EAGVAQSPRYKIIEKRQSVAFWCNPISGHATLYWYQQILGQGPKLLIQFQNNGVVDDSQLPKDRFSAERLKGVDSTLKIQPAKLEDSAVYLCASSLGPGGGTDTQYFGPGTRLTVL.

This clone was picked up one time. This sequence joins TRBV27 and TRBJ2-7; TRBD1 might be the D (5 bases). CDR1 is MNHEY, CDR2 SMNVEV, per germline (reference sequence). This CDR3 comprises 14 residues. Between the trimmed V and J ends, which lost 2 bases and 2 bases, there was a span of 10 bases. This chain's CDR3 is CASSLQGPAYEQYF. DNA for the CDR3: TGTGCCAGCAGTTTACAGGGCCCGGCCTACGAGCAGTACTTC.

This chain joins TRBV30 and TRBJ2-7; the D is unclear. The CDR3 has 13 amino acids. Trimming left V 8 bases short and J 2 bases short, with 16 bases between. The germline gives CDR1 GTSNPN, CDR2 SVGIG (reference sequence). The CDR3 sequence: CALEAVQTYEQYF. In DNA form, the CDR3 reads TGTGCCCTGGAAGCTGTGCAGACCTACGAGCAGTACTTC. Variable domain in full (rest from reference TRBV30 and TRBJ2-7): SQTIHQWPATLVQPVGSPLSLECTVEGTSNPNLYWYRQAAGRGLQLLFYSVGIGQISSEVPQNLSASRPQDRQFILSSKKLLLSDSGFYLCALEAVQTYEQYFGPGTRLTVT.

There are a few counts of this clone. The chain has TRBV10-2 and TRBJ2-7, with a weak D call TRBD2 (5 bases). The CDR3 extends over 13 amino acids. Germline V gene lookup returns CDR1 WSHSY and CDR2 SAAADI. Trimming removed 8 bases from V and 3 bases from J, with 14 bases in between. The CDR3, as DNA: TGCGCCAGCGGGAAAGGGAGTTTCTACGAGCAGTACTTC. This codes for CASGKGSFYEQYF.

This chain uses TRBV2 with TRBJ1-3; no definite D call. CDR1 is SNHLY and CDR2 is FYNNEI in the germline V gene. Trimming stripped 3 bases from V and 0 bases from J, with 12 bases between. This CDR3 has 16 residues. The CDR3 DNA reads TGTGCCAGCAGTGATTCCTTGATATACTCTGGAAACACCATATATTTT. The encoded protein is CASSDSLIYSGNTIYF.

The chain has TRBV6-5 and TRBJ1-1, with D hard to call. V gave up 2 bases and J gave up 3 bases, with 16 bases separating them. The CDR3 spans 16 residues. Germline V lookup: CDR1 MNHEY, CDR2 SVGAGI. CDR3: CASSYTRWVRDTEAFF. CDR3 coding DNA: TGTGCCAGCAGTTACACTCGGTGGGTGAGGGACACTGAAGCTTTCTTT.

The rearrangement joins TRBV5-4 to TRBJ2-5; the D is unclear. V lost 1 base to trimming and J lost 5 bases, with 15 bases between them. This CDR3 spans 15 amino acids. Germline V CDR1 and CDR2: SGHNT, YYREEE (reference sequence). CDR3 sequence reads: CASSLRQAEVETQYF. CDR3 DNA sequence: TGTGCCAGCAGCTTGAGGCAGGCCGAGGTTGAGACCCAGTACTTC.

The rearrangement joins TRBV5-6 to TRBJ2-5, with D maybe TRBD2 (6 bases). The germline V gene encodes CDR1 SGHDT and CDR2 YYEEEE. The ends were cut back, 1 base at V and 4 bases at J, with 8 bases in the middle. The CDR3 is 13 amino acids. The CDR3 DNA sequence: TGTGCCAGCAGCTTGTTGGAGGGAGAGACCCAGTACTTC. Translation: CASSLLEGETQYF.

The V and J genes are TRBV28 and TRBJ2-7, with D perhaps matching TRBD2 (5 bases). This CDR3 spans 15 amino acids. V gave up 5 bases and J gave up 5 bases, with 19 bases separating them. The germline gives CDR1 MDHEN, CDR2 SYDVKM. This chain's CDR3 is CASSTRPGRGNEQYF. The CDR3 DNA reads as TGTGCCAGCAGTACCCGGCCGGGCCGGGGAAACGAGCAGTACTTC.

The chain uses TRBV6-1 and TRBJ2-3; a possible D gene is TRBD2 (5 bases). Per the germline V gene, CDR1 is MNHNS and CDR2 is SASEGT. With 0 bases removed from V and 5 bases from J, the gap between germline ends came to 9 bases. CDR3 length equals 14 residues. The CDR3 region is CASSEAPSGDTQYF. The CDR3 bases are TGTGCCAGCAGTGAAGCGCCGAGCGGAGATACGCAGTATTTT.

In regard to this clone: Other DNA sequences in this specimen translate into the identical CDR3. The chain is built from TRBV7-9 and TRBJ2-7; D remains unclear. The CDR3 spans 12 residues. Trimming pared 1 base from V and 7 bases from J, leaving 8 bases between. CDR1 SEHNR and CDR2 FQNEAQ come from the germline V gene (reference sequence). In DNA form, the CDR3 reads TGTGCCAGCAGCTTAGAAGGTTGGGAGCAGTACTTC. Its translation: CASSLEGWEQYF.

The chain has TRBV6-1 and TRBJ2-1, with 9 nucleotides matching TRBD1. The CDR3 runs to 16 residues. Germline V lookup: CDR1 MNHNS, CDR2 SASEGT. V trimming: 4 bases; J trimming: 8 bases; junction bases outside the gene matches: 12. CDR3 in DNA: TGTGCCAGCAGTGCAGATCCGGGACAGGGTATCTATGAGCAGTTCTTC. Protein product: CASSADPGQGIYEQFF.

The rearrangement links TRBV5-8 to TRBJ1-4, with D maybe TRBD1 (5 bases). The germline gives CDR1 SGHTS, CDR2 YDEGEE. V lost 4 bases and J 8 bases, leaving 21 bases between the germline ends. CDR3 length: 16 residues. Here the CDR3 reads CASSPDPGLEGEKLFF. CDR3 coding DNA: TGTGCCAGCAGCCCAGATCCGGGCCTCGAGGGGGAAAAACTGTTTTTT.

Comments on this clone: Within the sample, other DNA sequences also encode this same CDR3. The genes are TRBV4-3 and TRBJ2-7; D remains unclear. Trimming took off 0 bases at V and 4 bases at J, with 7 bases between the two ends. From germline, CDR1 is LGHNA and CDR2 YSLEER. The CDR3 loop spans 13 amino acids. The CDR3 region has the DNA TGCGCCAGCAGCCAAGATAGCTCGTACGAGCAGTACTTC. As protein: CASSQDSSYEQYF.

This clone was counted a single time. The genes are TRBV6-1 and TRBJ2-3; D not certain. CDR1 and CDR2 (germline): MNHNS, SASEGT. V was pared by 2 bases and J by 5 bases, with 5 bases between. The CDR3 consists of 12 residues. CDR3 sequence (DNA): TGTGCCAGCAGTGAATTCGGAGATACGCAGTATTTT. It codes for CASSEFGDTQYF.

This clone appeared a few times. V is TRBV11-2 and J is TRBJ1-3, with 8 bases aligning to TRBD1. The J segment lost 4 bases and the V segment lost 3 bases, leaving 5 bases of the junction unmatched. Per the germline V gene, CDR1 is SGHAT and CDR2 is FQNNGV. The CDR3 loop spans 15 amino acids. DNA of the CDR3: TGTGCCAGCAGCTTGGACAGGGCGGCCGGAAACACCATATATTTT. Translation gives CASSLDRAAGNTIYF.

The V call is TRBV7-3, the J call TRBJ2-7, with a possible D match to TRBD1 (5 bases). CDR3 length equals 15 residues. Trimming took off 6 bases at V and 2 bases at J, with 17 bases between the two ends. Germline V gives CDR1 SGHTA, CDR2 FQGTGA. CDR3 bases: TGTGCCAGCAGTTTCGGAGCAGGGCCCCCCTACGAGCAGTACTTC. Translating gives CASSFGAGPPYEQYF. The full variable domain, with the rest looked up from reference TRBV7-3 and TRBJ2-7, is GAGVSQTPSNKVTEKGKYVELRCDPISGHTALYWYRQSLGQGPEFLIYFQGTGAADDSGLPNDRFFAVRPEGSVSTLKIQRTERGDSAVYLCASSFGAGPPYEQYFGPGTRLTVT.

The chain joins TRBV5-6 to TRBJ1-5; D call uncertain. The CDR3 sequence is 13 residues long. CDR1 and CDR2 from the germline V gene are SGHDT and YYEEEE. Deletions cut 2 bases from V and 6 bases from J, with 9 bases between. For the CDR3, the DNA is TGTGCCAGCAGCTTCAGTCCGGTTCAGCCCCAGCATTTT. Protein product: CASSFSPVQPQHF.

The chain links TRBV5-1 to TRBJ2-1; 10 bases line up with TRBD1. J was trimmed by 3 bases and V by 4 bases; bases with no gene match: 7. Germline-derived CDR1 and CDR2 are SGHRS and YFSETQ. The CDR3 extends over 16 amino acids. CDR3 loop: CASSKWGTGDYNEQFF. CDR3 in DNA: TGCGCCAGCAGCAAGTGGGGGACAGGGGACTACAATGAGCAGTTCTTC.

This clone is a singleton in its sample. V is TRBV11-2 and J is TRBJ2-3; maybe TRBD1 (5 bases). The V end was cut by 2 bases, the J end by 7 bases, with 10 bases between. There are 13 residues in the CDR3. From germline, CDR1 is SGHAT and CDR2 FQNNGV. Here the CDR3 reads CASSLKTDHTQYF. CDR3 DNA sequence: TGTGCCAGCAGCTTAAAGACAGACCATACGCAGTATTTT.

V is TRBV28 and J is TRBJ2-1; 7 bases are a match to TRBD2. With 7 bases clipped from V and 3 bases from J, the junction kept 12 bases outside the gene matches. The CDR3 contains 16 residues. Germline CDR1 is MDHEN and CDR2 is SYDVKM. The CDR3 region is CASINGASGYYNEQFF. CDR3 coding DNA: TGTGCCAGCATAAATGGGGCTAGCGGTTACTACAATGAGCAGTTCTTC. Together with reference TRBV28 and TRBJ2-1, the CDR3 gives the full variable domain: DVKVTQSSRYLVKRTGEKVFLECVQDMDHENMFWYRQDPGLGLRLIYFSYDVKMKEKGDIPEGYSVSREKKERFSLILESASTNQTSMYLCASINGASGYYNEQFFGPGTRLTVL.

The rearrangement joins TRBV4-1 to TRBJ2-3; 14 nucleotides line up with TRBD2. Germline CDR1 and CDR2: MGHRA and YSYEKL. This CDR3 comprises 17 residues. The trim removed 4 bases at V and 6 bases at J, leaving 9 bases unmatched. CDR3 in DNA: TGCGCCAGCAGCCTCGGACTAGCGGGAGGCCGAGATGATACGCAGTATTTT. The encoded protein is CASSLGLAGGRDDTQYF.

This clone turned up a few times. V gene TRBV7-6 combines with J gene TRBJ1-1; no reliable D call. Between the trimmed V and J ends, which lost 3 bases and 4 bases, there was a span of 12 bases. The CDR3 runs 14 residues. Germline assignment: CDR1 SGHVS and CDR2 FNYEAQ. The chain's CDR3 is CASSLTPVGTEAFF. The CDR3 DNA sequence: TGTGCCAGCAGCTTGACACCGGTAGGCACTGAAGCTTTCTTT.